This T cell receptor beta chain was sequenced in a study of blood T cell repertoires in COVID-19. Study at large: The samples span acute and convalescent COVID-19 from the United States, Italy and Spain. PBMCs, B-cell-depleted T cells, or T cells provided the cDNA or gDNA that made up the material.

Participant age was roughly 18 to 90 years, and participants resided in fewer than 30 US areas. In the original processing: Estimated nucleated cell counts came from reference gene primer amplification. Libraries were prepared by immunoSEQ multiplex PCR; TCRdb keeps only in-frame clonotypes and omits some of them. That table gives V, J and clone size, and the DNA gave D and trimming. The data show 250,000 to 300,000 clones, about 90% seen once. Trimming at V came to 3 bases and at J to 1 base, leaving 6 bases not matched to a gene. The CDR3 spans 18 residues. Germline lookup yields CDR1 SGHRS and CDR2 YFSETQ.

The rearrangement joins TRBV5-1 to TRBJ2-2; 13 nucleotides line up with TRBD2. This clonotype was obtained from a human donor in a cohort exposed to, infected with or recovered from COVID-19 (not recorded which). The donor label of this sample is uncertain. The sequencing sample was made of PBMCs or T cells enriched from blood (not recorded which). The CDR3 is CASSWGLAGTKNTGELFF. The CDR3 nucleotides read TGCGCCAGCAGCTGGGGACTAGCGGGGACTAAGAACACCGGGGAGCTGTTTTTT.